This TCR beta chain was observed in a study of blood T cells in healthy people across ages. Study findings and constraints: Any conclusive comparison of naive versus antigen-experienced cells was prevented by using unsorted PBMCs.

The use of a sample-barcoded 5' primer and a J-beta primer mix characterized a second PCR of roughly 6 to 12 cycles. From the 5' RACE reads, TCRdb called clonotypes with MiXCR, one entry per CDR3 protein. The sample yields over 600,000 distinct CDR3 sequences, around 43% seen once. This clonotype has only a few counts. Its antigen remains unknown. The clonotype originates from an older man in good health. Material: blood.

In DNA form, the CDR3 reads TGTGCCAGCAGCGCCGGGACAAGTGACTACAATGAGCAGTTCTTC. This gives the protein CASSAGTSDYNEQFF. The chain recombines TRBV14 with TRBJ2-1, with D tentatively TRBD1 (6 bases). CDR3 size: 15 residues. Per germline, CDR1 SGHDN and CDR2 FVKESK. V lost 5 bases and J 3 bases, leaving 14 bases between the germline ends.